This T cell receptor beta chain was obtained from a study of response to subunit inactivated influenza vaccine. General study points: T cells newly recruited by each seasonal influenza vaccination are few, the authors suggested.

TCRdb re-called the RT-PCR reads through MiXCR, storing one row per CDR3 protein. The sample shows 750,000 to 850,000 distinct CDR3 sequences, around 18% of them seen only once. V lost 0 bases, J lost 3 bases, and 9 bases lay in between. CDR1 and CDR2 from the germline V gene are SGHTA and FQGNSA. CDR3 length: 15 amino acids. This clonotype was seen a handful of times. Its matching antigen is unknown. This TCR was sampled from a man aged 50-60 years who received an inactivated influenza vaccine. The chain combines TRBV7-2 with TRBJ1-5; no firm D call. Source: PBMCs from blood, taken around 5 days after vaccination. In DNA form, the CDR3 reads TGTGCCAGCAGCTTAGCCGACGGATCCAATCAGCCCCAGCATTTT. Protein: CASSLADGSNQPQHF.